Following are 20 T cell receptor beta chains from one sample sequenced in a study of PD-1 blockade in classical Hodgkin lymphoma. Clones were read by immunoSEQ multiplex PCR, and TCRdb kept only the in-frame ones, dropping some. The sample contains nearly 1,500 clones, more than 80% of which appear only once. In every patient, relapse followed autologous stem cell transplantation, while exposure to brentuximab vedotin differed. Thawed PBMCs underwent magnetic negative selection to obtain purified CD8+ T cells. Here the sequenced sample was CD8+ T cells from blood, taken at baseline. These receptors were collected from a human donor with classical Hodgkin lymphoma.

This chain uses TRBV14 with TRBJ2-7; D unresolved. Trimming shortened V by 1 base and J by 9 bases, and 13 bases separated the two germline ends. This CDR3 has 13 amino acids. CDR1 and CDR2 (germline): SGHDN, FVKESK. CDR3 DNA sequence: TGTGCCAGCAGCCAAGGGGCAAGAACTGGGCAGTACTTC. The encoded protein is CASSQGARTGQYF.

The chain links TRBV6-6 to TRBJ1-2, with TRBD1 matching over 7 bases. With V trimmed by 0 bases and J by 6 bases, 7 bases remained unmatched. This CDR3 contains 15 residues. CDR1 is MNHNY, CDR2 SVGAGI, per germline (reference sequence). The CDR3 sequence is CASSYSLGGGDGYTF. The CDR3 DNA follows: TGTGCCAGCAGTTACTCTCTTGGAGGGGGCGATGGCTACACCTTC.

This chain joins TRBV28 and TRBJ2-4; weak D call: TRBD2 (5 bases). CDR1 is MDHEN and CDR2 is SYDVKM in the germline V gene. CDR3 length: 14 residues. V was clipped by 7 bases and J by 8 bases, with 18 bases between them. The CDR3 region is CASTTLGDSDIQYF. The CDR3 coding sequence is TGTGCCAGCACCACACTGGGAGATTCGGACATTCAGTACTTC.

The J gene is TRBJ2-7, the V gene TRBV19, with 8 positions matching TRBD1. CDR3 size: 13 residues. The germline gives CDR1 LNHDA, CDR2 SQIVND (reference sequence). V shed 5 bases and J 6 bases; nucleotides not matched to a gene: 6. The CDR3 loop reads CASSPTGVSEQYF. The CDR3 DNA is TGTGCCAGTAGTCCGACAGGGGTCTCCGAGCAGTACTTC. Variable domain in full (rest from reference TRBV19 and TRBJ2-7): DGGITQSPKYLFRKEGQNVTLSCEQNLNHDAMYWYRQDPGQGLRLIYYSQIVNDFQKGDIAEGYSVSREKKESFPLTVTSAQKNPTAFYLCASSPTGVSEQYFGPGTRLTVT.

V usage is TRBV7-6 and J usage is TRBJ2-7; the D gene could be TRBD1 or TRBD2 (5 bases each). V lost 3 bases and J lost 6, with 21 bases in between. This CDR3 is built from 16 residues. Looked up from germline, CDR1 is SGHVS and CDR2 is FNYEAQ. The CDR3 loop reads CASSFHPGPRVREQYF. The CDR3, as DNA: TGTGCCAGCAGCTTCCACCCGGGACCCCGGGTGCGCGAGCAGTACTTC.

The rearrangement joins TRBV15 to TRBJ1-1; D is unclear. CDR3 size: 14 residues. Per germline, CDR1 LNHNV and CDR2 YYDKDF (reference sequence). Trimming took off 5 bases at V and 6 bases at J, with 16 bases between the two ends. The CDR3, as DNA: TGTGCCACCAGCGGCCCGACCTGGCCGGCTGAAGCTTTCTTT. Encoded protein: CATSGPTWPAEAFF.

J is TRBJ2-7 and V is TRBV6-5, with 7 bases identical to TRBD1. The V and J ends lost 5 bases and 2 bases, in that order; junction bases with no gene match: 6. Germline CDR1 and CDR2: MNHEY and SVGAGI. This CDR3 has 14 residues. The CDR3 DNA sequence: TGTGCCAGCAGTGAACAGGGGTGGACCTACGAGCAGTACTTC. It codes for CASSEQGWTYEQYF.

The rearrangement joins TRBV15 to TRBJ2-7; D gene unclear. The CDR3 has 14 amino acids. Germline V lookup: CDR1 LNHNV, CDR2 YYDKDF (reference sequence). With 3 bases removed from V and 4 bases from J, the gap between germline ends came to 13 bases. The CDR3 spells CATSSPVPTYEQYF. CDR3 bases: TGTGCCACCAGCAGCCCAGTTCCTACATACGAGCAGTACTTC.

The J gene is TRBJ2-7, the V gene TRBV5-4; D is uncertain. Germline CDR1 and CDR2: SGHNT and YYREEE (reference sequence). The CDR3 extends over 14 amino acids. Trimming took 3 bases from V and 6 from J, leaving 16 bases between them. This CDR3 is CASSSRTAGAEQYF. The CDR3 DNA is TGTGCCAGCAGCTCGAGGACGGCCGGCGCCGAGCAGTACTTC.

This clone was picked up one time. The chain links TRBV10-2 to TRBJ2-3; D not certain. Germline V CDR1 and CDR2: WSHSY, SAAADI. V lost 3 bases, J lost 4 bases, and 5 bases lay in between. The CDR3 length is 12 residues. This chain's CDR3 is CASSDGPDTQYF. The CDR3, as DNA: TGCGCCAGCAGTGATGGGCCAGATACGCAGTATTTT.

The rearrangement links TRBV4-1 to TRBJ2-2; D not resolved. The V gene's germline CDR1 is MGHRA and CDR2 YSYEKL. The CDR3 consists of 15 residues. The V end was cut by 2 bases, the J end by 1 base, with 8 bases between. DNA for the CDR3: TGCGCCAGCAGCCAATATGAAGGGAACACCGGGGAGCTGTTTTTT. This codes for CASSQYEGNTGELFF.

The table lists this clone with a few counts. This sequence joins TRBV29-1 and TRBJ1-1; D unresolved. This CDR3 is 16 amino acids long. V lost 5 bases, J lost 0 bases, and 19 bases lay in between. From germline, CDR1 is SQVTM and CDR2 ANQGSEA. This CDR3 reads CSVLVWAETMNTEAFF. In nucleotides, the CDR3 is TGCAGCGTTCTGGTTTGGGCAGAGACCATGAACACTGAAGCTTTCTTT.

This clone was recorded only once. V is TRBV5-6 and J is TRBJ2-3; TRBD2 aligns across 8 bases. This CDR3 contains 15 residues. After removal of 4 bases from V and 6 bases from J, the junction contained 10 bases not matched to a gene. Germline loops: CDR1 SGHDT, CDR2 YYEEEE. CDR3 DNA: TGTGCCAGCAGCCAACCGGGACTAGACGCTGATACGCAGTATTTT. Protein: CASSQPGLDADTQYF.

This chain links TRBV27 with TRBJ1-5, with TRBD1 as a possible D gene (5 bases). The V gene's germline CDR1 is MNHEY and CDR2 SMNVEV (reference sequence). The V end lost 8 bases, the J end lost 4 bases, and 15 bases lay between the germline ends. This CDR3 contains 14 residues. Here the CDR3 DNA reads TGTGCCAGCGGCTCGACAGTGTCGAATCAGCCCCAGCATTTT. This sequence encodes CASGSTVSNQPQHF.

V usage is TRBV7-2 and J usage is TRBJ1-2, with a weak D call TRBD1 (5 bases). Germline V gene data show CDR1 as SGHTA and CDR2 as FQGNSA. The CDR3 extends over 16 amino acids. V lost 1 base and J 6 bases, leaving 18 bases between the germline ends. CDR3 nucleotide sequence: TGTGCCAGCAGCTTAGTGGGAGATTGGGACGATGATGGCTACACCTTC. Protein: CASSLVGDWDDDGYTF.

The chain couples TRBV30 to TRBJ1-2, with a tentative D call TRBD1 (6 bases). The length of the CDR3 is 13 residues. The V end lost 0 bases, the J end lost 6 bases, and 11 bases lay between the germline ends. Germline CDR1 GTSNPN, CDR2 SVGIG (reference sequence). The chain's CDR3 is CAWSVQQGDGYTF. DNA of the CDR3: TGTGCCTGGAGTGTACAACAGGGAGATGGCTACACCTTC.

The chain couples TRBV12-2 to TRBJ1-1. TRBV12-2 is listed as a pseudogene. CDR3 length: 17 amino acids. The CDR3 region is CASRSRDRDFMNTEAFF. The CDR3 coding sequence is TGTGCAAGTCGCAGCCGGGACCGAGATTTTATGAACACTGAAGCTTTCTTT.

This sequence joins TRBV5-6 and TRBJ1-1; possible D gene TRBD1, 5 bases. The CDR3 has 12 residues. CDR1 and CDR2 from the germline V gene are SGHDT and YYEEEE. Between the trimmed V and J ends, which lost 6 bases and 10 bases, there was a span of 16 bases. CDR3 nucleotides: TGTGCCAGCACCTTTGGGGCCGCGGGAGCTTTCTTT. The encoded protein is CASTFGAAGAFF. Full variable domain (remainder filled in from reference TRBV5-6 and TRBJ1-1): DAGVTQSPTHLIKTRGQQVTLRCSPKSGHDTVSWYQQALGQGPQFIFQYYEEEERQRGNFPDRFSGHQFPNYSSELNVNALLLGDSALYLCASTFGAAGAFFGQGTRLTVV.

This chain connects TRBV4-1 to TRBJ2-5; no clear D gene. Per the germline V gene, CDR1 is MGHRA and CDR2 is YSYEKL. V lost 4 bases and J 3 bases, leaving 15 bases between the germline ends. CDR3 size: 15 residues. CDR3 bases: TGCGCCAGCAGCCCCTACCGACGTGACGAAGAGACCCAGTACTTC. Translated: CASSPYRRDEETQYF.

The J gene is TRBJ2-6, the V gene TRBV5-1; 7 nucleotides align to TRBD1. The J segment lost 4 bases and the V segment lost 0 bases, leaving 4 bases of the junction unmatched. CDR1 SGHRS and CDR2 YFSETQ come from the germline V gene. The CDR3 runs to 16 residues. CDR3 nucleotide sequence: TGCGCCAGCAGCTTGGAACAGGGGTTAGGGGCCAACGTCCTGACTTTC. Protein sequence: CASSLEQGLGANVLTF.